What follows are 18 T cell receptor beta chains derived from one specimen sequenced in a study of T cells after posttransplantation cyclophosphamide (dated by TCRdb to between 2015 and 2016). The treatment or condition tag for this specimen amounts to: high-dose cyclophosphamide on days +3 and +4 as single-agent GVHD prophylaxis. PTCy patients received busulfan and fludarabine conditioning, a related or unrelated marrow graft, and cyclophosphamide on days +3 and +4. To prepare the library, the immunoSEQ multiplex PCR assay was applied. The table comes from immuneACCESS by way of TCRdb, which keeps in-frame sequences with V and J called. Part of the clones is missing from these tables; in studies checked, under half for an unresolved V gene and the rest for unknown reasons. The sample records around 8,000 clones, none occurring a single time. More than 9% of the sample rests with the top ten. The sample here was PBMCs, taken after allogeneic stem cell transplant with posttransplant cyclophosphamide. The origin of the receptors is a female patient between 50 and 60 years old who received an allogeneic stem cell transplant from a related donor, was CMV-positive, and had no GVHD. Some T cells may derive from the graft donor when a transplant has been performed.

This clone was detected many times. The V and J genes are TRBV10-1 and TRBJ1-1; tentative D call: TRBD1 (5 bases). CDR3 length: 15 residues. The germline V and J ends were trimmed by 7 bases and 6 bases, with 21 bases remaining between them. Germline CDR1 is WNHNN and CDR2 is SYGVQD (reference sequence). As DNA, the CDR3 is TGCGCCAGCACGGCAGGGCCGATTGGGACTTCTGAAGCTTTCTTT. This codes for CASTAGPIGTSEAFF.

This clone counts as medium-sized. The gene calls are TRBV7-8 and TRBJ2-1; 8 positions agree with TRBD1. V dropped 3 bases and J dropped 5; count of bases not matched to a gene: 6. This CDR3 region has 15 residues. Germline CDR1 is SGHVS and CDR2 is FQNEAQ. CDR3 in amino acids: CASSLPRGPHNEQFF. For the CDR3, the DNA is TGTGCCAGCAGCTTGCCCAGGGGGCCCCACAATGAGCAGTTCTTC.

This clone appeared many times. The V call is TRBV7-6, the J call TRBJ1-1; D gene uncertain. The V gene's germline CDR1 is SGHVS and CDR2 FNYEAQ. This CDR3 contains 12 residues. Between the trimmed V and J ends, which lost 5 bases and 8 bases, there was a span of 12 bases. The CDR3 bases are TGTGCCAGCAGCCCCGGGGAGGTAGAAGCTTTCTTT. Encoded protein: CASSPGEVEAFF. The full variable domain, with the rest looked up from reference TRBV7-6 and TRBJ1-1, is GAGVSQSPRYKVTKRGQDVALRCDPISGHVSLYWYRQALGQGPEFLTYFNYEAQQDKSGLPNDRFSAERPEGSISTLTIQRTEQRDSAMYRCASSPGEVEAFFGQGTRLTVV.

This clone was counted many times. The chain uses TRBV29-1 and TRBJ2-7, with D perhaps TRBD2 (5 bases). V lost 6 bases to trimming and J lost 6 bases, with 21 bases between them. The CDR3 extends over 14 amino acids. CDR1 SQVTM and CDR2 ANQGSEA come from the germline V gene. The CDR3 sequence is CSVGRAQVAGEQYF. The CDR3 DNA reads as TGCAGCGTGGGCCGGGCCCAAGTGGCGGGCGAGCAGTACTTC.

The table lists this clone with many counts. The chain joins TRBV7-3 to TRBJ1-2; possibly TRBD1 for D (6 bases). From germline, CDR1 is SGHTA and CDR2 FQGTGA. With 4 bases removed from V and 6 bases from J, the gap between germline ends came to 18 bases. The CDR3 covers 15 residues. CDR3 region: CASSSAPPGDDGYTF. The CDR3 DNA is TGTGCCAGCAGCTCCGCCCCTCCAGGGGACGATGGCTACACCTTC. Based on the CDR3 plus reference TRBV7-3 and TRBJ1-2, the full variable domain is GAGVSQTPSNKVTEKGKYVELRCDPISGHTALYWYRQSLGQGPEFLIYFQGTGAADDSGLPNDRFFAVRPEGSVSTLKIQRTERGDSAVYLCASSSAPPGDDGYTFGSGTRLTVV.

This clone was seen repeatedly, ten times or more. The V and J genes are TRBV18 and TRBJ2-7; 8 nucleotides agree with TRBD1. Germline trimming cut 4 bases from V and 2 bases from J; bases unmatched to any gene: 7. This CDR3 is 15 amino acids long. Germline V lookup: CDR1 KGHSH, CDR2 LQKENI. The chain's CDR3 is CASSQSTGDTYEQYF. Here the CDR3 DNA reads TGTGCCAGCTCACAATCGACAGGGGATACCTACGAGCAGTACTTC.

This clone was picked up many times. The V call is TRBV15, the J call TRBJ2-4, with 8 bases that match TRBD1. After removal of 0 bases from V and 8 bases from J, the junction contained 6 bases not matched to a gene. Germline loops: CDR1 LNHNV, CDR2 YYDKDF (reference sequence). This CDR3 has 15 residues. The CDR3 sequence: CATSRDPGGEDIQYF. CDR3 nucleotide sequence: TGTGCCACCAGCAGAGATCCAGGGGGCGAGGACATTCAGTACTTC.

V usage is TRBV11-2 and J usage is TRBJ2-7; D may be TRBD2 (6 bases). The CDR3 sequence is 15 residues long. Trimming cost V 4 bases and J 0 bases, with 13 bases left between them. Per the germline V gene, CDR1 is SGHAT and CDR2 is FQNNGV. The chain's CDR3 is CASSSLRDFSYEQYF. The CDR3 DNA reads TGTGCCAGCAGCTCGCTCCGGGACTTCTCCTACGAGCAGTACTTC.

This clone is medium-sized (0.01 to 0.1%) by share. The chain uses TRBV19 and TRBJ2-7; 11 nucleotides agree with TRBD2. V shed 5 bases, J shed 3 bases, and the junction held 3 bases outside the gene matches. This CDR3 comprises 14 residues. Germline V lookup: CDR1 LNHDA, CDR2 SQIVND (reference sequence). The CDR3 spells CASSRLAGGYEQYF. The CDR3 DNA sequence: TGTGCCAGTAGTCGGCTAGCGGGAGGCTACGAGCAGTACTTC.

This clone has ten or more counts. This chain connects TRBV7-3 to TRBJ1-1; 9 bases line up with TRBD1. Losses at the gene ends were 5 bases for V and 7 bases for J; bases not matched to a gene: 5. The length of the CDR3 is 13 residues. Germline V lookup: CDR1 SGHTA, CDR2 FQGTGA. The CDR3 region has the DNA TGTGCCAGCAGCCGACAGGGGGGAGATGAAGCTTTCTTT. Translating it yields CASSRQGGDEAFF.

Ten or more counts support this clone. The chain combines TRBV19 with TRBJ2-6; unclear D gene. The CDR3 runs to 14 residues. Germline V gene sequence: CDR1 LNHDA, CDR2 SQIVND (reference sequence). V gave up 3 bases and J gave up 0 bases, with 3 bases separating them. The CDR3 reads CASSIGSGANVLTF. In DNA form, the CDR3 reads TGTGCCAGTAGTATCGGCTCTGGGGCCAACGTCCTGACTTTC.

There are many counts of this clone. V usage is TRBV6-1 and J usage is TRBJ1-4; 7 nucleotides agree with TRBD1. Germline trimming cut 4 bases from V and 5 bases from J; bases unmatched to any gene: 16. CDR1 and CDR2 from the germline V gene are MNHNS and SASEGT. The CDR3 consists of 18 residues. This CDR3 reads CASSAYWGETGKNEKLFF. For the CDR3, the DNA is TGTGCCAGCAGTGCGTATTGGGGGGAGACAGGGAAAAATGAAAAACTGTTTTTT.

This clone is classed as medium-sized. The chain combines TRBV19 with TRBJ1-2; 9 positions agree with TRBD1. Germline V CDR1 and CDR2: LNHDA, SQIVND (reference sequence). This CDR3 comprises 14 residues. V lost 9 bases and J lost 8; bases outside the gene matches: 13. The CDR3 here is CASSRTGVHVGYTF. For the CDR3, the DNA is TGTGCCAGCTCCCGGACAGGGGTCCATGTGGGCTACACCTTC. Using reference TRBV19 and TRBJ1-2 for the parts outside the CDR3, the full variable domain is DGGITQSPKYLFRKEGQNVTLSCEQNLNHDAMYWYRQDPGQGLRLIYYSQIVNDFQKGDIAEGYSVSREKKESFPLTVTSAQKNPTAFYLCASSRTGVHVGYTFGSGTRLTVV.

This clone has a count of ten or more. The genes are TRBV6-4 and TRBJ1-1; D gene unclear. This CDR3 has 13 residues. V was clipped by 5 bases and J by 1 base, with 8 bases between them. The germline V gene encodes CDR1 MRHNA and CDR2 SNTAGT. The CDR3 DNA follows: TGTGCCAGCAGTCTAGAGGAGAACACTGAAGCTTTCTTT. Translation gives CASSLEENTEAFF.

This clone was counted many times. CDR3 bases: TGTGCCAGCAGTTTCATCGCAGGGTTTCAAGAGACCCAGTACTTC. It specifies CASSFIAGFQETQYF. The chain carries TRBV11-2 and TRBJ2-5; possible D gene TRBD1, 5 bases. This CDR3 region has 15 residues. Looked up from germline, CDR1 is SGHAT and CDR2 is FQNNGV. The V end lost 6 bases, the J end lost 2 bases, and 16 bases lay between the germline ends.

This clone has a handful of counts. The CDR3 nucleotides are TGTGCCTGGAGTGTAAGAGGAGGGGAGACCCAGTACTTC. Translated, it gives CAWSVRGGETQYF. This chain joins TRBV30 and TRBJ2-5, with D maybe TRBD2 (6 bases). The V gene's germline CDR1 is GTSNPN and CDR2 SVGIG (reference sequence). The CDR3 is 13 residues long. Trimming stripped 0 bases from V and 5 bases from J, with 10 bases between.

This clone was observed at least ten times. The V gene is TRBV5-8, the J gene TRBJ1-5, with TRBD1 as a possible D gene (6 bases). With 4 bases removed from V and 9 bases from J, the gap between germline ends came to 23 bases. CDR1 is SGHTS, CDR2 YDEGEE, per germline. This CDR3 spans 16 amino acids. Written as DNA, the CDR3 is TGTGCCAGCAGCCGATTCGACGGTAACTACAGGGCGCCCCAGCATTTT. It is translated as CASSRFDGNYRAPQHF.

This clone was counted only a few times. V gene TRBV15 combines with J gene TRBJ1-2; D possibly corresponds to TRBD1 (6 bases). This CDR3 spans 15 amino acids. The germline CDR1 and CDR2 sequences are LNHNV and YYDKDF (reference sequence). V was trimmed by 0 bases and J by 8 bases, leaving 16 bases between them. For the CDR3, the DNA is TGTGCCACCAGCAGAGATCTGGGTACGGGGGGCGGCTACACCTTC. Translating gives CATSRDLGTGGGYTF.